This TCR beta chain was captured in a study of blood T cell repertoires in COVID-19. Across the study: Samples taken during acute and convalescent COVID-19 were collected in the United States, Italy and Spain. From T cells, B-cell-depleted T cells, or PBMCs came the material, which was cDNA or gDNA.

This CDR3 is 12 amino acids long. CDR1 is MDHEN and CDR2 is SYDVKM in the germline V gene. The J segment lost 3 bases and the V segment lost 10 bases, leaving 4 bases of the junction unmatched. In the original processing: Reference gene primer amplification gave estimated nucleated cell counts. Here immunoSEQ multiplex PCR was the method, and the copy in TCRdb shows in-frame clones only, minus some. V, J and clone size are those of that table, while D and trimming were read from the DNA. The sample shows 200,000 to 250,000 clones, around 86% of them seen only once. The receptor's source is a man older than 75 with acute or convalescent COVID-19. Sequencing was done on a sample of peripheral blood. V usage is TRBV28 and J usage is TRBJ1-2; 8 bases fit TRBD1. DNA of the CDR3: TGTGCCACCGGGGACAGGTACTATGGCTACACCTTC. This codes for CATGDRYYGYTF.